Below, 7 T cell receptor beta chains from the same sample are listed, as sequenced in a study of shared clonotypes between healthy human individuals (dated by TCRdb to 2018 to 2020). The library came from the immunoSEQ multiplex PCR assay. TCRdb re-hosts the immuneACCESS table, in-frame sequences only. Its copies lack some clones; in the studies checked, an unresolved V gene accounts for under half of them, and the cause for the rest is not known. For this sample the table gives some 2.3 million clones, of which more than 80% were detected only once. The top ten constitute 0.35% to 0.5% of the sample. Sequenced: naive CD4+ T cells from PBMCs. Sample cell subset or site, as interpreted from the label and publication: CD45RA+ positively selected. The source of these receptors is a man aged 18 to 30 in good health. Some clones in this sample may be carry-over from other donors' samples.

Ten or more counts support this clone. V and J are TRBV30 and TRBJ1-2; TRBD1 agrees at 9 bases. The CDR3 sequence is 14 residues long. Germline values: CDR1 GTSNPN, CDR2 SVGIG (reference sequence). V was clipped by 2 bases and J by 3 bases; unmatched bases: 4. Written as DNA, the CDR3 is TGTGCCTGGAGTCGCCGGGACAGGGACTATGGCTACACCTTC. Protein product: CAWSRRDRDYGYTF. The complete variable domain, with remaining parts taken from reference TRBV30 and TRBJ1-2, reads SQTIHQWPATLVQPVGSPLSLECTVEGTSNPNLYWYRQAAGRGLQLLFYSVGIGQISSEVPQNLSASRPQDRQFILSSKKLLLSDSGFYLCAWSRRDRDYGYTFGSGTRLTVV.

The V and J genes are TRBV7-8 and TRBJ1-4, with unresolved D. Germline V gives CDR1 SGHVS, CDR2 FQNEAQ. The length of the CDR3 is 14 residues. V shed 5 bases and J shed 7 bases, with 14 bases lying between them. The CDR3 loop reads CASSPIQTSEKLFF. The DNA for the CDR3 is TGTGCCAGCAGCCCGATACAAACCAGTGAAAAACTGTTTTTT.

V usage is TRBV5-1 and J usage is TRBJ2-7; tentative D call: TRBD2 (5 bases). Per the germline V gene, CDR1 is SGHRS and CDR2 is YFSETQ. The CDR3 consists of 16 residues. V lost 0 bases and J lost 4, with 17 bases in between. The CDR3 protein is CASSLGTQAGLYEQYF. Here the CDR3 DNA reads TGCGCCAGCAGCTTGGGTACTCAGGCAGGACTGTACGAGCAGTACTTC.

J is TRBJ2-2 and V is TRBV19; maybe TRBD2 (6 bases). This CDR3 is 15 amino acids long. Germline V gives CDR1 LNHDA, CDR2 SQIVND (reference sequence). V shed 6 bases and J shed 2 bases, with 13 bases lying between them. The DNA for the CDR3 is TGTGCCAGTAGAGCTGCGGGGAAAAACACCGGGGAGCTGTTTTTT. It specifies CASRAAGKNTGELFF.

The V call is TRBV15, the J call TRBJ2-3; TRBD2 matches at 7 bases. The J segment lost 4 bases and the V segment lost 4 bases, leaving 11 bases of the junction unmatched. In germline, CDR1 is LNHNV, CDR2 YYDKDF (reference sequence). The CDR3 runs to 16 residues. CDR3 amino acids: CATSIDGAGRADTQYF. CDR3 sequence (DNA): TGTGCCACCAGCATCGATGGGGCGGGGAGGGCAGATACGCAGTATTTT.

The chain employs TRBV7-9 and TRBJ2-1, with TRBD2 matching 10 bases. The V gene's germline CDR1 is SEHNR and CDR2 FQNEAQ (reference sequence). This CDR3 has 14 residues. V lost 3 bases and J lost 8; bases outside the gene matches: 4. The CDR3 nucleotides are TGTGCCAGCAGCTTTACTAGCGGGAACGATGAGCAGTTCTTC. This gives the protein CASSFTSGNDEQFF. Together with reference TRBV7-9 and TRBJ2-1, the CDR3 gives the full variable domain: DTGVSQNPRHKITKRGQNVTFRCDPISEHNRLYWYRQTLGQGPEFLTYFQNEAQLEKSRLLSDRFSAERPKGSFSTLEIQRTEQGDSAMYLCASSFTSGNDEQFFGPGTRLTVL.

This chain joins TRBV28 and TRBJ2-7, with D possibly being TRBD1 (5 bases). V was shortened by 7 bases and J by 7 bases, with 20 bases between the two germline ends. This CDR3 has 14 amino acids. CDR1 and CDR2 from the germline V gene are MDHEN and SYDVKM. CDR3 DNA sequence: TGTGCCAGCATCAAGGCGGCAGGGAAAAGGGAGCAGTACTTC. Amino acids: CASIKAAGKREQYF.